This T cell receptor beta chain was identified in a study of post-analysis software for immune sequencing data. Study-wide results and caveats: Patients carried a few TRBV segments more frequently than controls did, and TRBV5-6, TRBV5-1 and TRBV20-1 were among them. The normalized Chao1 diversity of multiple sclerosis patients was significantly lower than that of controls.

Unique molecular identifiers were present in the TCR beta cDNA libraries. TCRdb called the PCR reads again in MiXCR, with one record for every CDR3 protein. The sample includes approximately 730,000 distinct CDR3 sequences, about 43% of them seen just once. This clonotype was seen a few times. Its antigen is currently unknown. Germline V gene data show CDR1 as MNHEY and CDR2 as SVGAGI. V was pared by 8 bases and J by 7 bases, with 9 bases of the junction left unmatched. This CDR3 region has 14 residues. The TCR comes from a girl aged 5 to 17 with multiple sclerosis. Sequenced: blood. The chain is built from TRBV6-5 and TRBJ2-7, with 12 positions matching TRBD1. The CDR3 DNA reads TGTGCCAGCTCCCCCGGGACAGGGGGCGAAGAGCAGTACTTC. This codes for CASSPGTGGEEQYF.